These 18 T cell receptor beta chains originate from one sample sequenced in a study of CD8 T cells in ankylosing spondylitis. TCRdb redid the calling of the 5' RACE reads with MiXCR, one entry per CDR3 protein. The data show 190,000 or so distinct CDR3 sequences, around 13% seen once. The sequencing input was blood, either unsorted or a sorted T cell fraction (not recorded which). These receptors came from a male donor with ankylosing spondylitis or in good health (not recorded which).

This clonotype was counted between two and nine times. This chain connects TRBV6-5 to TRBJ1-2; 7 nucleotides agree with TRBD1. J was trimmed by 4 bases and V by 2 bases; bases with no gene match: 10. In germline, CDR1 is MNHEY, CDR2 SVGAGI. The CDR3 loop spans 16 amino acids. The CDR3 nucleotides are TGTGCCAGCAGTTACACGGTTCAGGGGGGCAGCTATGGCTACACCTTC. This encodes CASSYTVQGGSYGYTF.

The chain links TRBV7-2 to TRBJ2-7; TRBD2 agrees at 9 bases. CDR3 length: 14 amino acids. CDR1 and CDR2 from the germline V gene are SGHTA and FQGNSA. J gave up 3 bases and V 3 bases, and 3 bases lay outside the gene matches. The CDR3 loop is CASSFQRGDYEQYF. Written as DNA, the CDR3 is TGTGCCAGCAGCTTCCAGCGGGGGGACTACGAGCAGTACTTC.

This clonotype was seen only a few times. This chain links TRBV6-1 with TRBJ1-1; D perhaps matches TRBD1 (5 bases). This CDR3 is built from 16 residues. Trimming left V 5 bases short and J 0 bases short, with 16 bases between. Germline CDR1 and CDR2: MNHNS and SASEGT. The CDR3 DNA follows: TGTGCCAGCAGTAAGTGGGGTACAGGTTTGAACACTGAAGCTTTCTTT. It encodes CASSKWGTGLNTEAFF.

This clonotype was found a few times. The V and J genes are TRBV24-1 and TRBJ2-3, with 12 nucleotides matching TRBD2. CDR1 and CDR2 from the germline V gene are KGHDR and SFDVKD. The ends lost 6 bases at V and 3 bases at J; junction bases unmatched: 6. The CDR3 length is 16 residues. CDR3 sequence reads: CATSPGLAGLTDTQYF. In DNA form, the CDR3 reads TGTGCCACCAGTCCGGGACTAGCGGGCTTAACAGATACGCAGTATTTT.

This clonotype was counted between two and nine times. The V call is TRBV7-9, the J call TRBJ2-7, with 8 nucleotides matching TRBD2. With 9 bases clipped from V and 4 bases from J, the junction kept 8 bases outside the gene matches. The CDR3 contains 13 residues. The germline V gene has CDR1 SEHNR and CDR2 FQNEAQ (reference sequence). The CDR3 spells CASISGSAYEQYF. The DNA for the CDR3 is TGTGCCAGTATAAGCGGGAGTGCTTACGAGCAGTACTTC.

Comment on this clonotype: The junction differs from germline at one of its ends, possibly a read error. The DNA for the CDR3 is TGTGCCACCTACAGGGATCACAATGAGCATTTCTTC. Amino acid sequence: CATYRDHNEHFF. The V and J genes are TRBV6-2 or TRBV6-3 and TRBJ2-1; TRBD1 might be the D (6 bases). Germline V CDR1 and CDR2: MNHEY, SVGEGT. The CDR3 has 12 amino acids.

This clonotype was counted only a few times. The chain carries TRBV12-3 or TRBV12-4 and TRBJ1-4, with D possibly TRBD1 on 5 matching bases. The CDR3 covers 15 residues. The V and J ends lost 7 bases and 3 bases respectively, with 15 bases between them. This chain's CDR3 is CASTQRGDANEKLFF. CDR3 nucleotides: TGTGCCAGCACCCAACGGGGGGATGCTAATGAAAAACTGTTTTTT.

This clonotype has ten or more counts. V usage is TRBV4-1 and J usage is TRBJ1-4; the match to TRBD1 covers 7 bases. The CDR3 totals 15 residues. The germline CDR1 and CDR2 sequences are MGHRA and YSYEKL. Trimming took 3 bases from V and 6 from J; bases not matched to a gene: 7. DNA for the CDR3: TGCGCCAGCAGCCATCTTCAGGGGGGTTATGAAAAACTGTTTTTT. The encoded protein is CASSHLQGGYEKLFF.

This clonotype was counted a few times. The chain is built from TRBV20-1 and TRBJ2-2; 12 nucleotides align to TRBD2. The CDR3 loop spans 16 amino acids. With 1 base clipped from V and 5 bases from J, the junction kept 5 bases outside the gene matches. Germline values: CDR1 DFQATT, CDR2 SNEGSKA (reference sequence). The CDR3 spells CSARGLAGGETGELFF. CDR3 bases: TGCAGTGCTAGAGGGCTAGCGGGAGGGGAGACCGGGGAGCTGTTTTTT.

This clonotype was seen ten or more times. The genes are TRBV12-3 or TRBV12-4 and TRBJ2-1, with a tentative D call TRBD2 (5 bases). The CDR3 covers 12 residues. Trimming removed 11 bases from V and 3 bases from J, with 11 bases in between. CDR3 DNA: TGTGCCGCGGATCGGGGCTACAATGAGCAGTTCTTC. It codes for CAADRGYNEQFF.

This clonotype was seen ten or more times. The chain combines TRBV29-1 with TRBJ2-2; the D gene is possibly TRBD2 (6 bases). The CDR3 has 16 residues. CDR1 is SQVTM, CDR2 ANQGSEA, per germline. Trimming cost V 5 bases and J 3 bases, with 19 bases left between them. The CDR3 nucleotides are TGCAGCGTTACCCCCCTGGAGGGGTCCTACACCGGGGAGCTGTTTTTT. This codes for CSVTPLEGSYTGELFF.

The rearrangement uses TRBV29-1 and TRBJ1-2; the D gene is possibly TRBD1 (6 bases). The germline V gene encodes CDR1 SQVTM and CDR2 ANQGSEA. The length of the CDR3 is 11 residues. The germline V and J ends were trimmed by 3 bases and 7 bases, with 9 bases remaining between them. CDR3 in amino acids: CSVDRGGGYTF. The CDR3 DNA is TGCAGCGTTGACAGGGGAGGTGGCTACACCTTC.

The V and J genes are TRBV5-1 and TRBJ2-7; 8 bases agree with TRBD1. The CDR3 runs to 17 residues. V lost 1 base to trimming and J lost 5 bases; unmatched junction nucleotides: 14. Germline-derived CDR1 and CDR2 are SGHRS and YFSETQ. DNA of the CDR3: TGCGCCAGCAGCTTGATCATGCCCGGACAGGGCACGGACGAGCAGTACTTC. Its translation: CASSLIMPGQGTDEQYF.

This clonotype has a handful of counts. J is TRBJ2-1 and V is TRBV12-3 or TRBV12-4, with TRBD2 matching 7 bases. V gave up 6 bases and J gave up 5 bases; unmatched junction bases: 10. CDR3 length: 15 amino acids. The CDR3 sequence is CASSPLSGLNNEQFF. DNA of the CDR3: TGTGCCAGCAGCCCCCTTTCGGGACTAAACAATGAGCAGTTCTTC.

The chain recombines TRBV7-2 with TRBJ2-1; TRBD2 might be the D (6 bases). The CDR3 loop spans 17 amino acids. Germline V gene sequence: CDR1 SGHTA, CDR2 FQGNSA. Trimming left V 0 bases short and J 4 bases short, with 16 bases between. The CDR3 DNA sequence: TGTGCCAGCAGCTTAGCCGGGGGACTCTACATTTACAATGAGCAGTTCTTC. It yields the protein CASSLAGGLYIYNEQFF.

The chain has TRBV20-1 and TRBJ1-1; no firm D call. V was cut by 5 bases and J by 6 bases, with 10 bases left in between. Germline CDR1 and CDR2: DFQATT and SNEGSKA (reference sequence). The CDR3 is made up of 11 amino acids. The CDR3, as DNA: TGCAGTGCTCTGTGGGCCGCTGAAGCTTTCTTT. Translating it yields CSALWAAEAFF.

The CDR3 DNA sequence: TGTGCCAGCAGCCCCCCGACAGGACCCTACTCCTACGAGCAGTACTTC. Protein: CASSPPTGPYSYEQYF. The J gene is TRBJ2-7, the V gene TRBV7-2; possibly TRBD1 for D (6 bases). Germline values: CDR1 SGHTA, CDR2 FQGNSA. The CDR3 runs to 16 residues. The V and J ends lost 5 bases and 0 bases respectively, with 17 bases between them. Full variable domain (missing parts from reference TRBV7-2 and TRBJ2-7): GAGVSQSPSNKVTEKGKDVELRCDPISGHTALYWYRQSLGQGLEFLIYFQGNSAPDKSGLPSDRFSAERTGGSVSTLTIQRTQQEDSAVYLCASSPPTGPYSYEQYFGPGTRLTVT.

The chain combines TRBV6-1 with TRBJ2-1; D is uncertain. Trimming pared 0 bases from V and 6 bases from J, leaving 9 bases between. Germline V gene lookup returns CDR1 MNHNS and CDR2 SASEGT. The CDR3 is made up of 14 amino acids. The CDR3 DNA sequence: TGTGCCAGCAGTGAAGCCCACTACGGCAATGAGCAGTTCTTC. It yields the protein CASSEAHYGNEQFF.